This TCR beta chain was profiled in a study of shared clonotypes between healthy human individuals (dated by TCRdb to about 2020). Study-wide context: A few men and two women, aged 18 to 49 years, made up the cohort. Per donor, three plates each were used for CD4 naive and CD4 memory, two for CD8 naive, and one for CD8 memory. To estimate repertoire size and how much clonotypes are shared between individuals, the study performed deep sequencing of blood TCR repertoires from roughly five healthy adults. Libraries were prepared and TCR repertoires were sequenced by different laboratories using diverse techniques, in order to increase sequencing depth and limit assay-specific biases. Per donor, leukapheresis produced somewhere between about 0.94 and 9.5 billion PBMCs.

Turning to this clone: The target of this receptor is not known. Per-base qualities were not stored, and no clone one base away is much larger.

Using the deep immunoSEQ assay, TCR CDR3 regions were amplified from genomic DNA by multiplex PCR. Genomic DNA extracted from each cell subset was distributed evenly over all wells of several immunoSEQ 96-well plates, and each plate served as one replicate. For sorted subsets, each replicate PCR was loaded with roughly 200 ng genomic DNA, equivalent to about 30,000 T cell genomes. Purified libraries were quantified with a Qubit 3.0 fluorometer, sized on a Bioanalyzer 2100, and re-quantified with the KAPA Library Quantification kit. Every immunoSEQ 96-well plate was sequenced on a dedicated single-read 150-cycle Illumina NextSeq 550 flow cell. On the study's bioinformatics: The immunoSEQ output contained only junctional sequences without quality scores, so filtering could not match that applied to full-length reads. To assign V/J genes and CDR3, sequences were annotated against IMGT germline references using PyIR, a Python wrapper for IgBLAST v1.9. Reads were filtered out if the reads had weak V/J assignments (E-value above 1e-6), no CDR3, stop codons, out-of-frame junctions, or ambiguous translated residues. A V3J clonotype was defined by an identical inferred V gene, J gene, and CDR3 amino acid sequence. Percentage overlap between repertoires was computed as shared unique clonotypes divided by the size of the smaller repertoire. Richness of each repertoire was evaluated using RTK rarefaction, the Chao1 estimator, and Recon v2.1 estimates of unobserved clonotypes. OLGA was used to compute generation probabilities for all TCRbeta clonotypes that the gDNA method yielded from a handful of donors. Here the immuneACCESS table is served through TCRdb, limited to in-frame sequences with V and J called. Missing clones are a known gap in these copies; in checked studies unresolved V genes cover under half, and the rest lacks a known reason. The DNA gave D and trimming, while V, J and clone size come from that table. Within this sample are approximately 2,000,000 clones, with around 93% of them counted one time only. The biggest ten clones account for around 0.4% of the sample.

Donors were healthy HIV-negative adults with no recently reported acute infections or vaccinations. Every donor was a Caucasian adult living in Nashville, Tennessee, USA. CD4+ T cells were enriched by magnetic negative selection; naive cells were then positively selected on CD45RA, and the negative fraction formed the memory subset. After blood collection by leukapheresis, PBMCs were isolated using Ficoll-Histopaque density gradient centrifugation and then cryopreserved in the vapor phase of liquid nitrogen. Purity and quantity of every magnetically sorted T cell population were checked by analytical flow cytometry. Genomic DNA was isolated from each sorted fraction and quantified by UV absorbance on a Nanodrop 2000c. What the study reported, not specific to this receptor: Incomplete sequencing was indicated by rarefaction of sorted-subset datasets, despite the large sequencing depth. Compared with non-shared clonotypes, the clonotypes found in all four sorted-subset donors had higher generation probabilities. Because the study included only a small number of donors, the genetic and exposure-history diversity represented was limited. Naive subsets generally had larger estimated clonotype richness than memory subsets did. Sharing across several donors was observed for approximately 4.6% of naive CD4, over 3% of naive CD8, about 2.5% of memory CD4, and over 0.3% of memory CD8 clonotypes. Pairwise subsampling led to the expectation that sequencing depth would affect the degree of clonotype sharing among donors. Sampling was restricted to blood, and TCR repertoires in tissues likely differ from the TCR repertoires found in blood.

Via the germline V gene, CDR1 is SGHAT and CDR2 FQNNGV. At the junction V is shortened by 0 bases and J by 5 bases; bases outside the gene matches: 7. Reading from cysteine to phenylalanine, the CDR3 counts 16 amino acids. Only the CDR3 portion is preserved as DNA: 48 bases, with reading frame beginning at the first base. The chain is encoded by TRBV11-2 joined to TRBJ2-7, and TRBD2 aligns with 10 junction nucleotides. The sequence came from a man aged 18 to 29 in good health. Some clones in this sample may be carry-over from other donors' samples. The sequencing input was naive CD4+ T cells from PBMCs. What the cell subset or site label conveys for this sample: CD45RA+ positively selected. The CDR3 corresponds to CASSLEVSGRANEQYF. The DNA reads as follows: TGTGCCAGCAGCTTAGAGGTCAGCGGGAGGGCCAACGAGCAGTACTTC. With all but the CDR3 taken from the reference TRBV11-2 and TRBJ2-7 genes, the full variable domain is: EAGVAQSPRYKIIEKRQSVAFWCNPISGHATLYWYQQILGQGPKLLIQFQNNGVVDDSQLPKDRFSAERLKGVDSTLKIQPAKLEDSAVYLCASSLEVSGRANEQYFGPGTRLTVT.